This TCR beta chain was documented in a study of CD8 T cells in ankylosing spondylitis. The sample holds many counts of this clonotype. Its antigen is unidentified. The length of the CDR3 is 12 residues. V dropped 1 base and J dropped 11 bases, with 11 bases sitting between them. From germline, CDR1 is LGHDT and CDR2 YNNKEL (reference sequence). The study's findings and limits: Roughly 8 highly homologous variants formed a TCR beta motif that appeared characteristic of ankylosing spondylitis blood. Reportedly, disease-linked clones are significantly enriched in ankylosing spondylitis patients' matched synovial fluid.

MiXCR, applied by TCRdb to the 5' RACE reads, yields one record per CDR3 protein. Among some 130,000 distinct CDR3 sequences listed, around 6.6% were seen once. V is TRBV3-1 and J is TRBJ1-1; D might be TRBD1 (6 bases). The TCR originated in a female donor with ankylosing spondylitis or in good health (not recorded which). The material sequenced was blood, either unsorted or a sorted T cell fraction (not recorded which). The CDR3: CASSQGGQSAFF. The CDR3 bases are TGTGCCAGCAGCCAAGGTGGACAGTCGGCTTTCTTT. Complete variable domain (other parts from reference TRBV3-1 and TRBJ1-1): DTAVSQTPKYLVTQMGNDKSIKCEQNLGHDTMYWYKQDSKKFLKIMFSYNNKELIINETVPNRFSPKSPDKAHLNLHINSLELGDSAVYFCASSQGGQSAFFGQGTRLTVV.